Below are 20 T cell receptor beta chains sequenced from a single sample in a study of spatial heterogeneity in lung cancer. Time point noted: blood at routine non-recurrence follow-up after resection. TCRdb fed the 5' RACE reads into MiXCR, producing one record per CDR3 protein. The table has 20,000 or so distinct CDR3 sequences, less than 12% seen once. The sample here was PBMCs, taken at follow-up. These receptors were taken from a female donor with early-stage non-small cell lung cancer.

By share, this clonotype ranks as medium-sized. CDR3 bases: TGCGCCAGCAGCCAGCGTGTTGGAACCGGGGAGCTGTTTTTT. Translating gives CASSQRVGTGELFF. V usage is TRBV4-3 and J usage is TRBJ2-2, with D hard to call. The CDR3 runs 14 residues. The V end lost 3 bases, the J end lost 5 bases, and 10 bases lay between the germline ends. Germline lookup yields CDR1 LGHNA and CDR2 YSLEER.

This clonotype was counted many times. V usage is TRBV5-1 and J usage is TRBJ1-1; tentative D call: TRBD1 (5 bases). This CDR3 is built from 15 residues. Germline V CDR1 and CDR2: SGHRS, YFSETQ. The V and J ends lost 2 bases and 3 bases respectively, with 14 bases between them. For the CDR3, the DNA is TGCGCCAGCAGCTTTCGGGGGAACCTGGACACTGAAGCTTTCTTT. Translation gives CASSFRGNLDTEAFF.

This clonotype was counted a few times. The DNA for the CDR3 is TGTGCCAGCATCCTAGGGGAGAACACTGAAGCTTTCTTT. Its translation is CASILGENTEAFF. The rearrangement links TRBV6-5 to TRBJ1-1, with D perhaps TRBD1 (5 bases). Trimming took 7 bases from V and 1 from J, leaving 10 bases between them. This CDR3 spans 13 amino acids. CDR1 and CDR2 from the germline V gene are MNHEY and SVGAGI.

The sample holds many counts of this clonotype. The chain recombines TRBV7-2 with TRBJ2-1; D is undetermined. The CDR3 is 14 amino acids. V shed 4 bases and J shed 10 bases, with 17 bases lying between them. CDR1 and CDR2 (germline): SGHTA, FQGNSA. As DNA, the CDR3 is TGTGCCAGCAGCTCGCAAGGGTTAATTAGCGAGCAGTTCTTC. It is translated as CASSSQGLISEQFF.

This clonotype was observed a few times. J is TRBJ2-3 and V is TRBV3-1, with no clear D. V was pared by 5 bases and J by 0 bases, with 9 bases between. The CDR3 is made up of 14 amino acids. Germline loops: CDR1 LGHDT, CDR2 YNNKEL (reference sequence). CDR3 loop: CASSGLGSTDTQYF. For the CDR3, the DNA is TGTGCCAGCAGCGGGCTAGGGAGCACAGATACGCAGTATTTT.

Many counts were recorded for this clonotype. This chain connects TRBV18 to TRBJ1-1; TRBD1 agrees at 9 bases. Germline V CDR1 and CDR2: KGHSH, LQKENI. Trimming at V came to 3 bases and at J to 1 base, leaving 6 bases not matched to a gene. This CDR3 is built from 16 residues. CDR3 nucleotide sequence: TGTGCCAGCTCACCCCTGACAGGGGGAGGGAACACTGAAGCTTTCTTT. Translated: CASSPLTGGGNTEAFF.

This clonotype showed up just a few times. The DNA of the CDR3 is TGCAGTGCTAATTGGGGATATGGCTACACCTTC. It encodes CSANWGYGYTF. J is TRBJ1-2 and V is TRBV20-1; D unclear. CDR3 length equals 11 residues. Germline CDR1 is DFQATT and CDR2 is SNEGSKA (reference sequence). The germline V and J ends were trimmed by 4 bases and 5 bases, with 8 bases remaining between them.

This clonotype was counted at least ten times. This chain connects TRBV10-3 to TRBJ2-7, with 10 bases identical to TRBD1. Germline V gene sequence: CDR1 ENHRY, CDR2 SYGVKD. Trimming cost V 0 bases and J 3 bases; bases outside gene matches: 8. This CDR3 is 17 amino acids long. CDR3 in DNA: TGTGCCATCAGTGAGTCCTCCGGGACAGGGGCCTACTACGAGCAGTACTTC. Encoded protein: CAISESSGTGAYYEQYF.

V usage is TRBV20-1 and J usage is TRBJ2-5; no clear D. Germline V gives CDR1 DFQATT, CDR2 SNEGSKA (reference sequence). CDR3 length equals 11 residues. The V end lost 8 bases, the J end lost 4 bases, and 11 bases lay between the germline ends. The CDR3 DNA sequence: TGCAGTCCGAGCGTGGGAGAGACCCAGTACTTC. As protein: CSPSVGETQYF.

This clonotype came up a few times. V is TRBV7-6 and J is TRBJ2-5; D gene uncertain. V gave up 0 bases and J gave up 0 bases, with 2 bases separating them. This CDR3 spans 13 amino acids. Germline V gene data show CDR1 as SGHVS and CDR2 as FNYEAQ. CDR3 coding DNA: TGTGCCAGCAGCTTAGCGGACCAAGAGACCCAGTACTTC. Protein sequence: CASSLADQETQYF.

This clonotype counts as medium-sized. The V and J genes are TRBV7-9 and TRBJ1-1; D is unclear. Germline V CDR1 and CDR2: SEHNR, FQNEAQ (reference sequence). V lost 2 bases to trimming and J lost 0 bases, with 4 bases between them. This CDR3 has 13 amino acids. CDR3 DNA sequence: TGTGCCAGCAGCTTAAGTGTGAACACTGAAGCTTTCTTT. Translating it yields CASSLSVNTEAFF.

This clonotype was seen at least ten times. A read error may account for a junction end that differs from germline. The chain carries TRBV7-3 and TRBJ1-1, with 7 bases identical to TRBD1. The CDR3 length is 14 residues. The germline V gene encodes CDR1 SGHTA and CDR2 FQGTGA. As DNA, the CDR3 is TGTGCCAGCAGCCTAACCGGACAGGTGTCTGAAGCTTTCTTT. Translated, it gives CASSLTGQVSEAFF.

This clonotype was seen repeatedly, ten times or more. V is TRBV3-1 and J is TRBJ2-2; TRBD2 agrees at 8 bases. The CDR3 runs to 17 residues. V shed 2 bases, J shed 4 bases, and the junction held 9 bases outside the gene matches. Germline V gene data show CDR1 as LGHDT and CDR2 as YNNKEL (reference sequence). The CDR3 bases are TGTGCCAGCAGCCAATGGACTAGCCTATCGACCACCGGGGAGCTGTTTTTT. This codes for CASSQWTSLSTTGELFF.

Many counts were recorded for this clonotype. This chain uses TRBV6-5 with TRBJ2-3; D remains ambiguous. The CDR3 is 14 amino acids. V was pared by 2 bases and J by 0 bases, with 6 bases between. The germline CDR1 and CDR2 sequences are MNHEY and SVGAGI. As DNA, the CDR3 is TGTGCCAGCAGTTACGAAGAGAGCACAGATACGCAGTATTTT. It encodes CASSYEESTDTQYF.

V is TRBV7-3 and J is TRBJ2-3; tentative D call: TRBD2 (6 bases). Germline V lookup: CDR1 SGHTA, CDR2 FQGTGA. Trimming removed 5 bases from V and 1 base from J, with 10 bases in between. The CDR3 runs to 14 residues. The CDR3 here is CASSRQRGTDTQYF. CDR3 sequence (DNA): TGTGCCAGCAGCCGCCAGCGGGGCACAGATACGCAGTATTTT.

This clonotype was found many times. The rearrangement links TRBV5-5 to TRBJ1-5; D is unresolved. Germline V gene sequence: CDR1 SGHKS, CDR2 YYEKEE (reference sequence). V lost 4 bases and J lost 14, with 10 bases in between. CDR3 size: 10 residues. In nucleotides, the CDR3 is TGTGCCAGCAGCCCAATTGAGAAGCATTTT. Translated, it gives CASSPIEKHF. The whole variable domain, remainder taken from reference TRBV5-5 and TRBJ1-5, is DAGVTQSPTHLIKTRGQQVTLRCSPISGHKSVSWYQQVLGQGPQFIFQYYEKEERGRGNFPDRFSARQFPNYSSELNVNALLLGDSALYLCASSPIEKHFGDGTRLSIL.

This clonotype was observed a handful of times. CDR3 sequence reads: CASSRGVSSGNTIYF. For the CDR3, the DNA is TGTGCCAGCTCGCGGGGGGTTAGCTCTGGAAACACCATATATTTT. The gene calls are TRBV6-5 and TRBJ1-3, with D maybe TRBD1 (5 bases). Germline loops: CDR1 MNHEY, CDR2 SVGAGI. The CDR3 consists of 15 residues. With 8 bases removed from V and 0 bases from J, the gap between germline ends came to 14 bases.

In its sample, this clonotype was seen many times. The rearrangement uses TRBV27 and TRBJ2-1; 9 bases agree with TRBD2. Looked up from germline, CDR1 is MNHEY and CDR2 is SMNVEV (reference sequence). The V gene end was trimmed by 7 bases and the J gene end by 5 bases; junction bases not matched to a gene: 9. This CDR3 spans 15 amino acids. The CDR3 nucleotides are TGTGCCAGCACCCCCCTAGCGGGGCCTGACAATGAGCAGTTCTTC. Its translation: CASTPLAGPDNEQFF.

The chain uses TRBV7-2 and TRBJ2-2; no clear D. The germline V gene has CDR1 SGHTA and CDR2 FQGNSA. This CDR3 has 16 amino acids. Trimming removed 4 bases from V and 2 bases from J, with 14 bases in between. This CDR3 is CASSYSRRSNTGELFF. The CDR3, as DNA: TGTGCCAGCAGCTACTCTCGCAGATCTAACACCGGGGAGCTGTTTTTT.

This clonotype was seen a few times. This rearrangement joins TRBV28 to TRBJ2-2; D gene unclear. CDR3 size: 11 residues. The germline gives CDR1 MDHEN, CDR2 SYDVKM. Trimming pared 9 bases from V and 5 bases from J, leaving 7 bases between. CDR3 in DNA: TGTGCCAGTCGTAAGACCGGGGAGCTGTTTTTT. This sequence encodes CASRKTGELFF.